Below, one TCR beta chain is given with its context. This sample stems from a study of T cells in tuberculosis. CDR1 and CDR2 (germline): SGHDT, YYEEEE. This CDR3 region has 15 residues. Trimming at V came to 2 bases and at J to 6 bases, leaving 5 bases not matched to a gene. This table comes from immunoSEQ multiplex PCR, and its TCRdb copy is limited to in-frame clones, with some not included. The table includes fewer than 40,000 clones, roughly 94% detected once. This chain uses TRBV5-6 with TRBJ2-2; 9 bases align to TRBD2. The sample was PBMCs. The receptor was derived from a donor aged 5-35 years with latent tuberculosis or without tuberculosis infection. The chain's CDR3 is CASSFGTSRSGELFF. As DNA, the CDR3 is TGTGCCAGCAGCTTCGGGACTAGCCGGTCCGGGGAGCTGTTTTTT.